This T cell receptor (beta chain) was identified in a study of cytomegalovirus exposure and HLA in healthy donors. Primers: 60 Vbeta forward and 13 Jbeta reverse. The assay was immunoSEQ multiplex PCR, and TCRdb's table has in-frame clones only and misses some. The repertoire holds 100,000 to 150,000 clones, approximately 84% seen once, with around 2.5% in the top ten. This TCR was sampled from a boy younger than 10 in good health and CMV-seronegative. Sequencing was performed on PBMCs.

The CDR3 DNA reads as TGTGCCAGCAGCCCCGGGAGGAACACTGAAGCTTTCTTT. As protein: CASSPGRNTEAFF. The rearrangement links TRBV9 to TRBJ1-1; the D is unclear. CDR1 is SGDLS and CDR2 is YYNGEE in the germline V gene. The CDR3 loop spans 13 amino acids. Trimming took 4 bases from V and 1 from J, leaving 8 bases between them.